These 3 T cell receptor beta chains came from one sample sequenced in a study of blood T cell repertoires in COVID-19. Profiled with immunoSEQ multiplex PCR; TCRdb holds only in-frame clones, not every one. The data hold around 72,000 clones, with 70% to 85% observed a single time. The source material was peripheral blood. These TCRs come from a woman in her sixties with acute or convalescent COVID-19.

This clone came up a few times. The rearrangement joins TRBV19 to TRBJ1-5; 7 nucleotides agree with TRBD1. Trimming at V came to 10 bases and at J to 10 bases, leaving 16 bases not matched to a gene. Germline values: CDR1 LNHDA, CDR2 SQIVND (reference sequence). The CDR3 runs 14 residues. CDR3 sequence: CATSSGQPISPQHF. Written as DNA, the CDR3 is TGTGCCACCTCATCGGGACAGCCCATCAGCCCCCAGCATTTT.

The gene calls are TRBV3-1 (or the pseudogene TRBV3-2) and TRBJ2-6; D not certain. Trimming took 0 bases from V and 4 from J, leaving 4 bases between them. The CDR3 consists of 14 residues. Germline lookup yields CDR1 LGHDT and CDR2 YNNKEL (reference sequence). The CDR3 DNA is TGTGCCAGCAGCCAAGATATAGGGGCCAACGTCCTGACTTTC. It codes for CASSQDIGANVLTF.

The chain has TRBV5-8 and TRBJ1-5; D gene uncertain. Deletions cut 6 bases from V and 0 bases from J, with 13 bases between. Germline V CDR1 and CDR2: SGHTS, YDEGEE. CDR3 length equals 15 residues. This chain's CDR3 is CASTRARISNQPQHF. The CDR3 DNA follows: TGTGCCAGCACCAGAGCCAGGATTAGCAATCAGCCCCAGCATTTT.